The entry below gives a single T cell receptor beta chain sequence along with its context. The table came from immunoSEQ multiplex PCR; TCRdb's copy has only in-frame clones and leaves some out. Here the sample spans approximately 170,000 clones, about 83% being singletons. These data are taken from a study of blood T cell repertoires in COVID-19. Trimming took 6 bases from V and 1 from J, leaving 7 bases between them. The germline CDR1 and CDR2 sequences are MDHEN and SYDVKM. The CDR3 has 13 residues. Sequenced sample: PBMCs or T cells enriched from blood (not recorded which). This sequence was found in a woman between 45 and 65 years old in a cohort exposed to, infected with or recovered from COVID-19 (not recorded which). The V gene is TRBV28, the J gene TRBJ1-5; no clear D gene. CDR3 amino acids: CASSRLSNQPQHF. DNA of the CDR3: TGTGCCAGCAGCAGACTAAGCAATCAGCCCCAGCATTTT.